This T cell receptor (beta chain) was captured by sequencing in a study of blood T cell repertoires in COVID-19 (dated by TCRdb to about 2020). Concerning the study at large: Samples covering the acute and convalescent phases of COVID-19 were provided by collaborators in the United States, Italy and Spain. The prospective study material was composed of cDNA or gDNA derived from T cells, B-cell-depleted T cells, or PBMCs. The samples were drawn from the first 160 participants of the ongoing ImmuneRACE study and from more than 1,000 subjects provided by 6 global collaborators. The repertoires were released in a freely available public database meant as a resource for research on the immune response to SARS-CoV-2. Where HLA class I and class II types were available, the types were taken from metadata supplied by the sample provider, not from assay-based typing. Deeply sampled blood TCRbeta repertoires from subjects exposed to, actively infected with, or recovered from COVID-19 were included in the dataset. The sample metadata nearly always contained a de-identified subject ID, COVID-19 status, age in years and sex.

A remark on this clone: Its antigen is currently not known. No much larger clone is present one base from it, and per-base qualities are unavailable.

Participants in the prospective study were enrolled through a virtual design, were aged about 18 to 90 years, and lived in roughly 25 United States geographic areas. To assign participants to cohorts, the prospective study relied on clinical history that participants themselves reported in a screening survey and a study questionnaire. ImmuneRACE Cohort 3 recovered participants were defined by two consecutive negative NP/OP PCR tests, healthcare professional clearance, or symptom resolution. Mobile phlebotomists in the prospective study collected whole blood, serum and a nasopharyngeal or oropharyngeal swab from every participant. Additional blood draws and questionnaires over a 2-month period could optionally be provided by prospective study participants. Before DNA extraction, blood samples from the prospective study were shipped at room temperature or frozen. Points the paper makes about the study in general: How much clinical and demographic metadata was included differed by source and by participant, and the metadata was provided uncurated.

CDR1 SGHAT and CDR2 FQNNGV were looked up in the germline V gene. V and J lose 7 bases and 5 bases, and a span of 14 bases separates them. The CDR3 measures 13 amino acids from cysteine to phenylalanine. The DNA shown is the 39-base CDR3, in frame from base 1. TCRbeta CDR3 regions were amplified from genomic DNA using the immunoSEQ Assay, a bias-controlled multiplex PCR. The study's processing was this. The number of nucleated cells in each sample was estimated from the amplification of reference gene primers within the assay. To quantify the absolute abundance of each unique TCRbeta CDR3 rearrangement, sequence reads were collapsed and filtered. Productive Simpson clonality was computed per sample as the square root of Simpson's diversity index over productive rearrangements. TCRdb took this table from immuneACCESS and kept in-frame rearrangements with V and J called. Such tables lack part of the clones; where checked against another copy, unresolved V genes explain under half of the gap, and the rest is unexplained. For V, J and clone size, that table is used; D and trimming come from the DNA. Present in this sample are around 480,000 clones, 75% to 90% of which were seen just once. The ten largest clonotypes hold 0.7% of the sample.

The chain is made from TRBV11-2 and TRBJ1-1; tentative D gene TRBD1, with 5 bases matching. Sequencing was carried out using PBMCs or T cells enriched from blood (not recorded which). This TCR was recovered from a woman aged 18-35 years who had recovered from COVID-19. The CDR3 is CASIEPGKTEAFF. Read as DNA, the sequence is TGTGCCAGCATCGAACCAGGGAAGACTGAAGCTTTCTTT.